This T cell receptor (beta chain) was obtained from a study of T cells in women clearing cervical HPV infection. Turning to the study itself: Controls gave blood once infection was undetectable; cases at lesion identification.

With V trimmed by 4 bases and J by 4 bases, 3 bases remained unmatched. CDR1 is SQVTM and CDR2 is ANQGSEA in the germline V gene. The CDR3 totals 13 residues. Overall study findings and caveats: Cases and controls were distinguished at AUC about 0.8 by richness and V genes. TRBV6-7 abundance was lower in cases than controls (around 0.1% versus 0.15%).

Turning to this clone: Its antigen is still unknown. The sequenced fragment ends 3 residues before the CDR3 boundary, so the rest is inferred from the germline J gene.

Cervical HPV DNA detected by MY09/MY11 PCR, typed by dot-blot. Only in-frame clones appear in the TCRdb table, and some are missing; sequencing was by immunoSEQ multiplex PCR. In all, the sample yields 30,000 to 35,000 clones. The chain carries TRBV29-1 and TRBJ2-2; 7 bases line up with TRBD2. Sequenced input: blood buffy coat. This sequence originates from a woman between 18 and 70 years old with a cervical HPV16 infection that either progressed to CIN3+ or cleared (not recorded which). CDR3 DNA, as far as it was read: TGCAGCGTTGCAGGGAGGGCCACCGGGGAG. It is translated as CSVAGRATGE. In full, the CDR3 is CSVAGRATGELFF.